Following are 15 T cell receptor beta chains from one sample sequenced in a study of control samples from healthy donors and cancer patients. The assay was immunoSEQ multiplex PCR, and TCRdb's table has in-frame clones only and misses some. The sample contains about 70,000 clones, about four fifths of which appear only once. Specimen: PBMCs. The receptors originated from a woman between 50 and 59 years old with lung cancer.

The chain uses TRBV5-1 and TRBJ1-6, with a tentative D call TRBD1 (5 bases). The germline V and J ends were trimmed by 5 bases and 8 bases, with 14 bases remaining between them. The CDR3 is 14 amino acids. In germline, CDR1 is SGHRS, CDR2 YFSETQ. The CDR3 is CASRAGGSDSPLHF. The CDR3 DNA sequence: TGCGCCAGCAGGGCCGGGGGGTCAGATTCACCCCTCCACTTT.

The chain links TRBV7-2 to TRBJ1-1; no definite D call. In germline, CDR1 is SGHTA, CDR2 FQGNSA. V shed 1 base and J shed 2 bases, with 8 bases lying between them. The CDR3 extends over 14 amino acids. CDR3 in amino acids: CASSLVSINTEAFF. DNA for the CDR3: TGTGCCAGCAGCTTAGTGAGCATTAACACTGAAGCTTTCTTT.

This chain uses TRBV6-5 with TRBJ1-1, with TRBD1 matching 8 bases. CDR3 size: 14 residues. Germline loops: CDR1 MNHEY, CDR2 SVGAGI. The V gene end was trimmed by 6 bases and the J gene end by 3 bases; junction bases not matched to a gene: 6. CDR3 residues: CASSPGGLDTEAFF. The CDR3, as DNA: TGTGCCAGCAGCCCAGGGGGCCTTGACACTGAAGCTTTCTTT.

V and J are TRBV7-9 and TRBJ2-7; D may be TRBD1 or TRBD2 (5 bases each). The CDR3 spans 15 residues. Trimming cost V 5 bases and J 1 base, with 15 bases left between them. CDR1 SEHNR and CDR2 FQNEAQ come from the germline V gene (reference sequence). CDR3 coding DNA: TGTGCCAGCAGCCTCGGGGCAGCCACGTCCTACGAGCAGTACTTC. Protein: CASSLGAATSYEQYF.

V gene TRBV7-9 combines with J gene TRBJ2-3; D gene unclear. CDR1 SEHNR and CDR2 FQNEAQ come from the germline V gene (reference sequence). Trimming took 5 bases from V and 0 from J, leaving 3 bases between them. The length of the CDR3 is 12 residues. CDR3 sequence (DNA): TGTGCCAGCAGCGTCAGCACAGATACGCAGTATTTT. Its translation is CASSVSTDTQYF.

This clone turned up a few times. The J gene is TRBJ2-3, the V gene TRBV19; D may be TRBD1 (6 bases). This CDR3 spans 15 amino acids. CDR1 is LNHDA and CDR2 is SQIVND in the germline V gene (reference sequence). V lost 7 bases and J lost 0, with 14 bases in between. The CDR3 DNA sequence: TGTGCCAGTAACAATAGGGGACACAGCACAGATACGCAGTATTTT. This translates into CASNNRGHSTDTQYF.

This chain joins TRBV19 and TRBJ1-5; D not resolved. Trimming removed 5 bases at V and 0 bases at J, with 11 bases between. The V gene's germline CDR1 is LNHDA and CDR2 SQIVND (reference sequence). The CDR3 runs 15 residues. The CDR3 sequence: CASSLQQNSNQPQHF. CDR3 DNA: TGTGCCAGTAGTCTACAGCAGAATAGCAATCAGCCCCAGCATTTT.

The chain is built from TRBV25-1 and TRBJ1-2; no clear D. CDR1 is MGHDK, CDR2 SYGVNS, per germline. V was shortened by 5 bases and J by 6 bases, with 16 bases between the two germline ends. The CDR3 consists of 14 residues. DNA for the CDR3: TGTGCCAGCAGTTTTCGGGCCCGCAGTGATGGCTACACCTTC. Its translation: CASSFRARSDGYTF.

V and J are TRBV18 and TRBJ2-4; weak D call: TRBD2 (6 bases). V lost 0 bases, J lost 8 bases, and 11 bases lay in between. The length of the CDR3 is 14 residues. The V gene's germline CDR1 is KGHSH and CDR2 LQKENI. The chain's CDR3 is CASSPPAGSDIQYF. In DNA, the CDR3 is TGTGCCAGCTCACCACCGGCGGGGTCGGACATTCAGTACTTC.

The chain has TRBV20-1 and TRBJ1-2; D unclear. Trimming took 3 bases from V and 6 from J, leaving 5 bases between them. CDR3 length: 10 residues. Germline V CDR1 and CDR2: DFQATT, SNEGSKA (reference sequence). The CDR3 loop reads CSASTDGYTF. CDR3 DNA: TGCAGTGCTAGCACGGATGGCTACACCTTC.

The chain has TRBV6-5 and TRBJ1-1, with a possible D match to TRBD1 (6 bases). The V gene lost 5 bases and the J gene lost 10 bases, with 17 bases spanning the gap. Per the germline V gene, CDR1 is MNHEY and CDR2 is SVGAGI. The CDR3 has 13 residues. In DNA form, the CDR3 reads TGTGCCAGCAGTACAGGGACGAGCCCTCGAGCTTTCTTT. It specifies CASSTGTSPRAFF.

The count of this clone is one. The V and J genes are TRBV4-3 and TRBJ1-2; tentative D call: TRBD1 (6 bases). Per germline, CDR1 LGHNA and CDR2 YSLEER. V was trimmed by 0 bases and J by 6 bases, leaving 11 bases between them. This CDR3 region has 14 residues. DNA for the CDR3: TGCGCCAGCAGCCAAGATGCCAGGGGACATGGCTACACCTTC. As protein: CASSQDARGHGYTF.

The V call is TRBV4-1, the J call TRBJ2-3, with TRBD2 identical over 10 bases. The germline V gene has CDR1 MGHRA and CDR2 YSYEKL. The CDR3 runs 20 residues. The J segment lost 0 bases and the V segment lost 0 bases, leaving 12 bases of the junction unmatched. CDR3 loop: CASSQDQWLAGASSTDTQYF. In DNA form, the CDR3 reads TGCGCCAGCAGCCAAGATCAGTGGCTAGCGGGGGCCTCTAGCACAGATACGCAGTATTTT.

This clone occurred a few times. V is TRBV18 and J is TRBJ1-2; D unclear. CDR3 length equals 15 residues. V was cut by 3 bases and J by 8 bases, with 19 bases left in between. Germline-derived CDR1 and CDR2 are KGHSH and LQKENI. The CDR3 reads CASSPAGSAVGGYTF. CDR3 nucleotides: TGTGCCAGCTCACCCGCTGGGAGTGCCGTAGGGGGCTACACCTTC.

At least ten counts were recorded for this clone. The J gene is TRBJ1-2, the V gene TRBV7-9; a weak D match, TRBD1 (6 bases). CDR3 length: 15 amino acids. Per germline, CDR1 SEHNR and CDR2 FQNEAQ (reference sequence). The V end was cut by 2 bases, the J end by 7 bases, with 17 bases between. DNA of the CDR3: TGTGCCAGCAGCTTATCCCAGGGGTCAGAGGCTGGCTACACCTTC. Protein: CASSLSQGSEAGYTF.